The rows below give T cell receptor beta chains drawn from one sample of a study of T cell repertoires in cytomegalovirus infection. Each CDR3 protein is one row after TCRdb ran MiXCR on the reads. Here the sample spans around 290,000 distinct CDR3 sequences, roughly 26% being singletons. The sample taken for sequencing was PBMCs. All receptors derive from a human donor in good health (CMV status not recorded). Some clones in this sample may be carry-over from other donors' samples. Both conserved end residues are part of each CDR3. D genes are given only for firm matches. Clone size appears in some rows only: once, few, many, or a class for an expanded clone.

clone_size: few
d_call: TRBD2
j_call: TRBJ2-1
v_call: TRBV11-3
cdr3_nt: TGTGCCAGCAGCTTAGAGCCTGGGACTAGCGGGAGGAATGAGCAGTTCTTC
cdr3_aa: CASSLEPGTSGRNEQFF

clone_size: once
d_call: TRBD2
j_call: TRBJ2-1
v_call: TRBV19
cdr3_nt: TGTGCCAGTAGTATAGATCAGCGATCCTGGTTCGGGACTAGCGGGAGAAGTGAGCAGTTCTTC
cdr3_aa: CASSIDQRSWFGTSGRSEQFF

clone_size: .
d_call: .
j_call: TRBJ2-1
v_call: TRBV4-1
cdr3_nt: TGCGCCAGCAGCCAAGAGCGAAACTCGGTGGGCTACAATGAGCAGTTCTTC
cdr3_aa: CASSQERNSVGYNEQFF

clone_size: many
d_call: .
j_call: TRBJ1-1
v_call: TRBV7-2
cdr3_nt: TGTGCCAGCAGCTTAGGGGGCCGGATGAACACTGAAGCTTTCTTT
cdr3_aa: CASSLGGRMNTEAFF

clone_size: few
d_call: .
j_call: TRBJ2-7
v_call: TRBV28
cdr3_nt: TGTGCCAGCAGTTCCCCGGGACGGATGTACGAGCAGTACTTC
cdr3_aa: CASSSPGRMYEQYF

clone_size: many
d_call: .
j_call: TRBJ2-7
v_call: TRBV7-8
cdr3_nt: TGTGCCAGCAGCTTGGCCGGGACGATGGGGCACGAGCAGTACTTC
cdr3_aa: CASSLAGTMGHEQYF

clone_size: few
d_call: .
j_call: TRBJ1-2
v_call: TRBV7-9
cdr3_nt: TGTGCCAGCAGCTGGGACTATGGCTACACCTTC
cdr3_aa: CASSWDYGYTF

clone_size: many
d_call: .
j_call: TRBJ1-5
v_call: TRBV7-2
cdr3_nt: TGTGCCAGCAGCAAAAGCGTGGGGTCCAATCAGCCCCAGCATTTT
cdr3_aa: CASSKSVGSNQPQHF

clone_size: many
d_call: .
j_call: TRBJ1-2
v_call: TRBV28
cdr3_nt: TGTGCCAGCAGCTTGCGCAGGAACTATGGCTACACCTTC
cdr3_aa: CASSLRRNYGYTF

clone_size: few
d_call: .
j_call: TRBJ2-2
v_call: TRBV11-2
cdr3_nt: TGTGCCAGCAGCTTTGGCTCGTGGGAGCTGTTTTTT
cdr3_aa: CASSFGSWELFF

clone_size: .
d_call: TRBD2
j_call: TRBJ2-5
v_call: TRBV20-1
cdr3_nt: TGCAGTGCTAGCCGAGGAGCGGGGGAGCAAGAGACCCAGTACTTC
cdr3_aa: CSASRGAGEQETQYF

clone_size: .
d_call: TRBD2
j_call: TRBJ2-7
v_call: TRBV11-2
cdr3_nt: TGTGCCAGCAGCTTACTGGGACTAGCGGGATACCACTACGAGCAGTACTTC
cdr3_aa: CASSLLGLAGYHYEQYF

clone_size: .
d_call: TRBD2
j_call: TRBJ2-1
v_call: TRBV7-2
cdr3_nt: TGTGCCAGCAGCTCCTTAGCGGGAGGGCGGGGAGATGAGCAGTTCTTC
cdr3_aa: CASSSLAGGRGDEQFF

clone_size: .
d_call: TRBD1
j_call: TRBJ1-2
v_call: TRBV7-9
cdr3_nt: TGTGCCAGCAGCCGAGGGACAGAGTCCAGCTACACCTTC
cdr3_aa: CASSRGTESSYTF

clone_size: many
d_call: .
j_call: TRBJ2-1
v_call: TRBV7-8
cdr3_nt: TGTGCCAGCAGCTTCCAACACTACAATGAGCAGTTCTTC
cdr3_aa: CASSFQHYNEQFF

clone_size: many
d_call: TRBD1
j_call: TRBJ1-1
v_call: TRBV7-6
cdr3_nt: TGTGCCAGCAGCGCTGGGGGGGGGACAGGGGTTGGAGGGAACACTGAAGCTTTCTTT
cdr3_aa: CASSAGGGTGVGGNTEAFF

clone_size: .
d_call: TRBD2
j_call: TRBJ2-7
v_call: TRBV5-4
cdr3_nt: TGTGCCAGCAGCTCCAGGACTAGCGGGAGGCGAGGCGAGCAGTACTTC
cdr3_aa: CASSSRTSGRRGEQYF

clone_size: .
d_call: TRBD2
j_call: TRBJ2-2
v_call: TRBV7-3
cdr3_nt: TGTGCCAGCAGCTTAAACTTCCCTAGCGGGGGATCCGGGGAGCTGTTTTTT
cdr3_aa: CASSLNFPSGGSGELFF

clone_size: .
d_call: .
j_call: TRBJ2-3
v_call: TRBV19
cdr3_nt: TGTGCCAGTAGTATAGAGCCCCCCTCGCATCTCACAGATACGCAGTATTTT
cdr3_aa: CASSIEPPSHLTDTQYF

clone_size: many
d_call: TRBD2
j_call: TRBJ2-7
v_call: TRBV7-2
cdr3_nt: TGTGCCAGCAGCTTACCCCACAGACTAGCGGGGGGGTTGGGGTTCGAGCAGTACTTC
cdr3_aa: CASSLPHRLAGGLGFEQYF

clone_size: .
d_call: .
j_call: TRBJ2-6
v_call: TRBV7-3
cdr3_nt: TGTGCCAGCAGCCCAGGACCTCCCTCTGGGGCCAACGTCCCGACTTTC
cdr3_aa: CASSPGPPSGANVPTF

clone_size: .
d_call: .
j_call: TRBJ1-5
v_call: TRBV29-1
cdr3_nt: TGCAGCGTTCGGGGCAGGGGAGATCAGCCCCAGCATTTT
cdr3_aa: CSVRGRGDQPQHF

clone_size: few
d_call: .
j_call: TRBJ1-5
v_call: TRBV29-1
cdr3_nt: TGCAGCGCTTCGCAGGGAGAGGGTAGCAATCAGCCCCAGCATTTT
cdr3_aa: CSASQGEGSNQPQHF